These 9 T cell receptor beta chains came from one sample sequenced in a study of T cell repertoires in ileal Crohn's disease. The repertoire was sequenced with immunoSEQ multiplex PCR; TCRdb's copy has only in-frame clones and lacks some. The sample has some 12,000 clones, around 75% seen once. Time point defined: neoterminal ileum biopsy at postoperative endoscopy, about 6 months after surgery. Material for sequencing was ileal tissue. The receptor source for this set is an adult with Crohn's disease.

This chain connects TRBV11-2 to TRBJ2-2; a weak D match, TRBD1 (5 bases). The CDR3 sequence is 15 residues long. Germline loops: CDR1 SGHAT, CDR2 FQNNGV. V was trimmed by 5 bases and J by 2 bases, leaving 12 bases between them. The CDR3 sequence is CASSPRTFNTGELFF. The CDR3, as DNA: TGTGCCAGCAGCCCGCGGACATTTAACACCGGGGAGCTGTTTTTT.

This clone has only one observation. The genes are TRBV7-2 and TRBJ1-3; 7 positions agree with TRBD1. V trimming: 7 bases; J trimming: 3 bases; junction bases outside the gene matches: 9. CDR1 and CDR2 (germline): SGHTA, FQGNSA. This CDR3 has 15 amino acids. CDR3 region: CASTGDRAGGNTIYF. CDR3 nucleotides: TGTGCCAGCACCGGCGACAGGGCGGGTGGAAACACCATATATTTT.

This clone was recorded once. The chain employs TRBV29-1 and TRBJ2-2; D is unresolved. CDR1 is SQVTM and CDR2 is ANQGSEA in the germline V gene. V was clipped by 6 bases and J by 4 bases, with 6 bases between them. This CDR3 spans 11 amino acids. The CDR3: CSVDTTGELFF. The CDR3 nucleotides read TGCAGCGTCGACACCACCGGGGAGCTGTTTTTT.

The CDR3 protein is CASSPGQGATNEKLFF. The CDR3 nucleotides are TGTGCCAGCAGTCCCGGACAGGGTGCAACTAATGAAAAACTGTTTTTT. This sequence joins TRBV6-6 and TRBJ1-4; 8 bases are a match to TRBD1. Germline V lookup: CDR1 MNHNY, CDR2 SVGAGI (reference sequence). The V and J ends lost 5 bases and 0 bases, in that order; junction bases with no gene match: 5. The CDR3 is 16 residues long.

This clone is labeled as large (0.1 to 1%). CDR3: CAWSVQGDGYTF. Here the CDR3 DNA reads TGTGCCTGGAGTGTACAGGGCGATGGCTACACCTTC. J is TRBJ1-2 and V is TRBV30; possibly TRBD1 for D (6 bases). This CDR3 spans 12 amino acids. Deletions cut 0 bases from V and 6 bases from J, with 8 bases between. The germline CDR1 and CDR2 sequences are GTSNPN and SVGIG (reference sequence).

The genes are TRBV6-1 and TRBJ1-6, with unresolved D. The germline gives CDR1 MNHNS, CDR2 SASEGT. V lost 0 bases and J lost 7, with 7 bases in between. The CDR3 totals 14 residues. The CDR3 loop reads CASSEALENSPLHF. CDR3 DNA: TGTGCCAGCAGTGAAGCGCTTGAGAATTCACCCCTCCACTTT.

The V gene is TRBV2, the J gene TRBJ1-1; a weak D match, TRBD1 (5 bases). Trimming took 6 bases from V and 0 from J, leaving 11 bases between them. The CDR3 is made up of 14 amino acids. Germline V gives CDR1 SNHLY, CDR2 FYNNEI. The CDR3, as DNA: TGTGCCAGCAGGGGGGGACGGATGAACACTGAAGCTTTCTTT. Its protein product is CASRGGRMNTEAFF. Drawing the rest from reference TRBV2 and TRBJ1-1, the complete variable domain is EPEVTQTPSHQVTQMGQEVILRCVPISNHLYFYWYRQILGQKVEFLVSFYNNEISEKSEIFDDQFSVERPDGSNFTLKIRSTKLEDSAMYFCASRGGRMNTEAFFGQGTRLTVV.

The V gene is TRBV6-4, the J gene TRBJ1-1; TRBD1 aligns across 8 bases. Germline CDR1 and CDR2: MRHNA and SNTAGT. The V and J ends lost 2 bases and 4 bases, in that order; junction bases with no gene match: 3. The CDR3 covers 14 residues. The CDR3 here is CASSDGQGATEAFF. CDR3 nucleotides: TGTGCCAGCAGTGACGGACAGGGCGCCACTGAAGCTTTCTTT.

The gene calls are TRBV4-2 and TRBJ1-4, with 9 bases matching TRBD1. CDR3 size: 15 residues. V shed 0 bases, J shed 8 bases, and the junction held 4 bases outside the gene matches. CDR1 is LGHNA, CDR2 YNFKEQ, per germline. The CDR3 region has the DNA TGTGCCAGCAGCCAAGACGACAGGGGGACGGAAAAACTGTTTTTT. Translated: CASSQDDRGTEKLFF.